Listed below are T cell receptor beta chains from one sample, sequenced in a study of blood T cell repertoires in COVID-19. Only in-frame clones appear in the TCRdb table, and some are missing; sequencing was by immunoSEQ multiplex PCR. The sample gives 110,000 or so clones, approximately 84% of which show up once; over 7.5% is in the top ten. The sequencing input was peripheral blood. These TCRs come from a woman in her forties with acute or convalescent COVID-19. The CDR3 runs from the conserved cysteine through the conserved F or W. D genes are given only for firm matches. Rows may omit the clone size; those that give it use once, few, many or a size class.

d_gene,v_gene,abundance,j_gene,CDR3nt,CDR3aa
TRBD1,TRBV2,.,TRBJ1-4,TGTGCCAGCAGCCTCTCCCTTACACAGGGGTGGGGTGAAAAACTGTTTTTT,CASSLSLTQGWGEKLFF
TRBD1,TRBV6-1,.,TRBJ2-7,TGTGCCAGCAGTGAAATCCCCGGGACAGGGAATCGGTACGAGCAGTACTTC,CASSEIPGTGNRYEQYF
TRBD1,TRBV7-9,.,TRBJ1-5,TGTGCCAGCAGCTCCGCAGGGGGCAGTCAGCCCCAGCATTTT,CASSSAGGSQPQHF
.,TRBV4-1,.,TRBJ1-1,TGCGCCAGCAGCCAAGGTTCCGGGACAATGAACACTGAAGCTTTCTTT,CASSQGSGTMNTEAFF
.,TRBV4-3,.,TRBJ2-7,TGCGCCAGCAGCCAAGGAGGGGGCTCCTACGAGCAGTACTTC,CASSQGGGSYEQYF
.,TRBV5-1,.,TRBJ1-6,TGCGCCAGCAAAGTACAAGATAATTCACCCCTCCACTTT,CASKVQDNSPLHF
.,TRBV7-9,.,TRBJ1-5,TGTGCCAGCAGCTCTACAGGGATTAGTCAGCCCCAGCATTTT,CASSSTGISQPQHF
.,TRBV12-3/TRBV12-4,.,TRBJ2-7,TGTGCCAGCAGTCGGACTTACGAGCAGTACTTC,CASSRTYEQYF
.,TRBV6-6,.,TRBJ1-2,TGTGCCAGCAGTCCAGTGGGAGCTAACTATGGCTACACCTTC,CASSPVGANYGYTF
.,TRBV19,.,TRBJ1-2,TGTGCCAGTACCGATTTGGGACACAGTTCTAACTATGGCTACACCTTC,CASTDLGHSSNYGYTF
TRBD2,TRBV7-9,once,TRBJ2-2,TGTGCCAGCAGCGCCCGACTAGCGGGGGGGCTTAACACCGGGGAGCTGTTTTTT,CASSARLAGGLNTGELFF
.,TRBV2,.,TRBJ2-3,TGTGCCAGCAGAACCGGGGATACGCAGTATTTT,CASRTGDTQYF
.,TRBV28,.,TRBJ2-7,TGTGCCAGCAGTTTAGCGGGGGCGTCCTACGAGCAGTACTTC,CASSLAGASYEQYF
.,TRBV23-1,.,TRBJ1-3,TGCGCCAGCAGCCTAACAACAGGGCCAAGCTCTGGAAACACCATATATTTT,CASSLTTGPSSGNTIYF